This entry is about one TCR beta chain. Profiling relied on immunoSEQ multiplex PCR, and the TCRdb table lists in-frame clones only, not all of them. The sample lists 70,000 to 95,000 clones; 87% were seen once. This entry is derived from a study of control samples from healthy donors and cancer patients. CDR3 length equals 15 residues. Germline CDR1 MNHEY, CDR2 SVGAGI. V lost 2 bases to trimming and J lost 1 base, with 8 bases between them. The rearrangement joins TRBV6-5 to TRBJ1-4, with D tentatively TRBD1 (5 bases). This sequence originates from a middle-aged man in good health. Sequencing was performed on blood. CDR3 sequence: CASSYMGGTNEKLFF. The CDR3 DNA reads as TGTGCCAGCAGTTACATGGGGGGAACTAATGAAAAACTGTTTTTT.